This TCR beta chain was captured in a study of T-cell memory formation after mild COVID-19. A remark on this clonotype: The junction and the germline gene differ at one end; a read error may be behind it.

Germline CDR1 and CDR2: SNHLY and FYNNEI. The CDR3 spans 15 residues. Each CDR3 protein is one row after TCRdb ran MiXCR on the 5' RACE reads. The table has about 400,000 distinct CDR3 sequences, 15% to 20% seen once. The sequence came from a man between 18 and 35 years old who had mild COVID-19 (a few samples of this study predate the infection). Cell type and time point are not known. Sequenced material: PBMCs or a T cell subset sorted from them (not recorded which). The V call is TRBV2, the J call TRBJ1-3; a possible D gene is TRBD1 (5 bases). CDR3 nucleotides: TGTGCCAGCAGGGAAGACAGCCTAACGGGAAACACCATATATTTT. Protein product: CASREDSLTGNTIYF.